Listed below are T cell receptor beta chains from one sample, sequenced in a study of T cells expressing NK-cell markers. TCRdb reprocessed the 5' RACE reads, with one entry per CDR3 protein and no DNA. This table holds almost 450,000 distinct CDR3 sequences. Sequencing was done on a sample of blood T cells: a sorted CD56 or NKG2C T cell subset, CD4+ or CD8+ T cells, or bulk PBMC T cells (not recorded which). The source of these receptors is a woman between 18 and 69 years old in good health. The CDR3 runs from the conserved cysteine through the conserved F or W.

CASSMPVAGSTDTQYF	16	TRBV19	TRBJ2-3
CASNGQGRNSPLHF	14	TRBV6-2/TRBV6-3	TRBJ1-6
CASSQWGTQPQHF	13	TRBV4-1	TRBJ1-5
CASSYASGTDTQYF	14	TRBV5-1	TRBJ2-3
CSARDPQGKDTQYF	14	TRBV20-1	TRBJ2-3
CASSEQGAQETQYF	14	TRBV5-5	TRBJ2-5
CASSPRSELTEAFF	14	TRBV9	TRBJ1-1
CASSLSESSGNTIYF	15	TRBV12-3/TRBV12-4	TRBJ1-3
CASSLSAGSIDEQFF	15	TRBV12-3/TRBV12-4	TRBJ2-1
CASSYWSSHNKNIQYF	16	TRBV6-5	TRBJ2-4
CASSTDRGNEQFF	13	TRBV7-2	TRBJ2-1
CSVEVRPTDTQYF	13	TRBV29-1	TRBJ2-3
CASSYSRNYGYTF	13	TRBV6-5	TRBJ1-2
CASSLGDMNTEAFF	14	TRBV5-1	TRBJ1-1
CSATDGTSSSYNEQFF	16	TRBV20-1	TRBJ2-1
CASSLARRSDEQFF	14	TRBV5-5	TRBJ2-1
CASSTTGQLVYGYTF	15	TRBV19	TRBJ1-2
CASRAGGRSLNSPLHF	16	TRBV12-3/TRBV12-4	TRBJ1-6
CASSPTTGALFPLHF	15	TRBV12-3/TRBV12-4	TRBJ1-6
CASSQTTSTGFAEQFF	16	TRBV4-3	TRBJ2-1
CASSHDGLQETQYF	14	TRBV7-9	TRBJ2-5
CASSRQQGAKRFGGTQYF	18	TRBV6-1	TRBJ2-3
CASSGGPGGDTEAFF	15	TRBV9	TRBJ1-1
CASRTLAGGGNEQFF	15	TRBV12-3/TRBV12-4	TRBJ2-1
CASSLWGGGDTQYF	14	TRBV5-5	TRBJ2-3
CATSDLGDHYNEQFF	15	TRBV24-1	TRBJ2-1
CATRPGTAPYQETQYF	16	TRBV15	TRBJ2-5
CASRSRGEAFF	11	TRBV6-5	TRBJ1-1